This is a list of T cell receptor beta chains from one sample in a study of T cells after yellow fever vaccination. TCRdb processed the 5' RACE reads anew with MiXCR; each CDR3 protein has one entry. This sample has nearly 300,000 distinct CDR3 sequences, with about 10% found just once. Source: CD4+ T cells sorted from PBMCs, taken 5 days after the yellow fever booster vaccination. The receptors shown here come from a man aged 18 to 29 who received the YFV17D yellow fever vaccine. Both conserved end residues are part of each CDR3. The D gene is left open where the match is weak. Rows give clone size only sometimes, using once, few, many, or a class for an expanded clone.

v_call: TRBV20-1; clone_size: .; d_call: .; j_call: TRBJ1-1; cdr3_nt: TGCAGTGCTAAGCGTACCAGGGGTCTGAACACTGAAGCTTTCTTT; cdr3_aa: CSAKRTRGLNTEAFF
v_call: TRBV7-6; clone_size: .; d_call: TRBD2; j_call: TRBJ2-1; cdr3_nt: TGTGCCAGCAGCTTAGCGGCTAGCGGGGTAGGTGAGCAGTTCTTC; cdr3_aa: CASSLAASGVGEQFF
v_call: TRBV12-3/TRBV12-4; clone_size: .; d_call: TRBD1; j_call: TRBJ1-2; cdr3_nt: TGTGCCAGCAGTCACCGGGACAGGGATGCTGGCTACACCTTC; cdr3_aa: CASSHRDRDAGYTF
v_call: TRBV11-2; clone_size: many; d_call: TRBD2; j_call: TRBJ2-3; cdr3_nt: TGTGCCAGCAGCTCTCCGGGACTAGATGGCACAGATACGCAGTATTTT; cdr3_aa: CASSSPGLDGTDTQYF
v_call: TRBV6-5; clone_size: .; d_call: .; j_call: TRBJ2-4; cdr3_nt: TGTGCCAGCAGTTACGGGGCACGCACGGTTCAGTACTTC; cdr3_aa: CASSYGARTVQYF
v_call: TRBV5-4; clone_size: .; d_call: .; j_call: TRBJ1-3; cdr3_nt: TGTGCCAGCAGCTCGCAGGGCAGGGGCAGTGGAAACACCATATATTTT; cdr3_aa: CASSSQGRGSGNTIYF
v_call: TRBV29-1; clone_size: few; d_call: TRBD2; j_call: TRBJ2-5; cdr3_nt: TGCAGCGTTGCCCGCGAAGGACTAGCGGGGAGGGAGACCCAGTACTTC; cdr3_aa: CSVAREGLAGRETQYF
v_call: TRBV11-2; clone_size: few; d_call: TRBD2; j_call: TRBJ2-3; cdr3_nt: TGTGCCAGCAGTTTGTTTTCGCGGGGGGATACGCAGTATTTT; cdr3_aa: CASSLFSRGDTQYF
v_call: TRBV5-1; clone_size: .; d_call: .; j_call: TRBJ2-3; cdr3_nt: TGCGCCAGCAGCTCCCCGAGCGTCGCAGATACGCAGTATTTT; cdr3_aa: CASSSPSVADTQYF
v_call: TRBV11-2; clone_size: .; d_call: .; j_call: TRBJ1-1; cdr3_nt: TGTGCCAGCAGCTTAGATCCCAACAGGGTTGACACTGAAGCTTTCTTT; cdr3_aa: CASSLDPNRVDTEAFF
v_call: TRBV20-1; clone_size: .; d_call: TRBD1; j_call: TRBJ2-5; cdr3_nt: TGCAGTGCTAGAGAACAGGGGTATGAGACCCAGTACTTC; cdr3_aa: CSAREQGYETQYF
v_call: TRBV7-8; clone_size: few; d_call: .; j_call: TRBJ1-3; cdr3_nt: TGTGCCAGCAGGGGGGGGAGGTCTGGAAACACCATATATTTT; cdr3_aa: CASRGGRSGNTIYF
v_call: TRBV29-1; clone_size: .; d_call: TRBD1; j_call: TRBJ2-4; cdr3_nt: TGCAGCGCGGGGACCGGGACAGGGGAAAACATTCAGTACTTC; cdr3_aa: CSAGTGTGENIQYF
v_call: TRBV6-5; clone_size: many; d_call: .; j_call: TRBJ2-3; cdr3_nt: TGTGCCAGCAGTAAGACAGGTATTAGCACAGATACGCAGTATTTT; cdr3_aa: CASSKTGISTDTQYF
v_call: TRBV5-1; clone_size: many; d_call: TRBD1; j_call: TRBJ1-1; cdr3_nt: TGCGCCAGCAGCCCGGGACAGAGAAAGGAAGCTTTCTTT; cdr3_aa: CASSPGQRKEAFF
v_call: TRBV9; clone_size: .; d_call: .; j_call: TRBJ1-4; cdr3_nt: TGTGCCAGCAGCGTAGGCCCACAGGTGGACGAAAAACTGTTTTTT; cdr3_aa: CASSVGPQVDEKLFF
v_call: TRBV4-1; clone_size: many; d_call: TRBD1; j_call: TRBJ2-3; cdr3_nt: TGCGCCAGCAGCCGTCCCGGGACAGTTTCAGATACGCAGTATTTT; cdr3_aa: CASSRPGTVSDTQYF
v_call: TRBV4-3; clone_size: .; d_call: .; j_call: TRBJ2-3; cdr3_nt: TGCGCCAGCAGCCAAGCGGGGGACACAGATACGCAGTATTTT; cdr3_aa: CASSQAGDTDTQYF
v_call: TRBV4-3; clone_size: few; d_call: .; j_call: TRBJ2-7; cdr3_nt: TGCGCCAGCAGCCAAGTCGGAGGGGGCGCGAAGCAGTACTTC; cdr3_aa: CASSQVGGGAKQYF
v_call: TRBV9; clone_size: .; d_call: .; j_call: TRBJ2-3; cdr3_nt: TGTGCCAGCAGCGAACCCCTAGCGCCGAAAAGCACAGATACGCAGTATTTT; cdr3_aa: CASSEPLAPKSTDTQYF
v_call: TRBV4-2; clone_size: .; d_call: .; j_call: TRBJ2-6; cdr3_nt: TGTGCCAGCAGCCAAGATCGCGCGGAGAGCTCTGGGGCCAACGTCCTGACTTTC; cdr3_aa: CASSQDRAESSGANVLTF
v_call: TRBV6-5; clone_size: few; d_call: .; j_call: TRBJ2-2; cdr3_nt: TGTGCCGCCGGTCGTGGGGAGCTGTTTTTT; cdr3_aa: CAAGRGELFF
v_call: TRBV5-1; clone_size: .; d_call: .; j_call: TRBJ1-1; cdr3_nt: TGCGCCAGCAGCTTGGACATCAGGAACACTGAAGCTTTCTTT; cdr3_aa: CASSLDIRNTEAFF
v_call: TRBV9; clone_size: .; d_call: .; j_call: TRBJ1-1; cdr3_nt: TGTGCCAGCAGCGTAGCGGGGGGAGGGGGCACTGAAGCTTTCTTT; cdr3_aa: CASSVAGGGGTEAFF
v_call: TRBV5-4; clone_size: few; d_call: TRBD1; j_call: TRBJ2-5; cdr3_nt: TGTGCCAGCAGAGTTGGGACAGCAGCGCAAGAGACCCAGTACTTC; cdr3_aa: CASRVGTAAQETQYF
v_call: TRBV10-2; clone_size: .; d_call: TRBD2; j_call: TRBJ2-5; cdr3_nt: TGCGCCAGCAGCGGGACTAGTTTCGAGACCCAGTACTTC; cdr3_aa: CASSGTSFETQYF
v_call: TRBV4-2; clone_size: few; d_call: .; j_call: TRBJ2-1; cdr3_nt: TGTGCCAGCAGCCAAGTCCGTAGCGGCGATTACAATGAGCAGTTCTTC; cdr3_aa: CASSQVRSGDYNEQFF
v_call: TRBV12-3/TRBV12-4; clone_size: few; d_call: .; j_call: TRBJ2-3; cdr3_nt: TGTGCCACCGGGGTAACGACAGATACGCAGTATTTT; cdr3_aa: CATGVTTDTQYF
v_call: TRBV29-1; clone_size: .; d_call: .; j_call: TRBJ1-1; cdr3_nt: TGCAGCGTCAAGGACAGAAGGAACACTGAAGCTTTCTTT; cdr3_aa: CSVKDRRNTEAFF
v_call: TRBV25-1; clone_size: .; d_call: .; j_call: TRBJ2-2; cdr3_nt: TGTGCCAGCAGGGATCGATTGGGGAACACCGGGGAGCTGTTTTTT; cdr3_aa: CASRDRLGNTGELFF
v_call: TRBV7-9; clone_size: many; d_call: .; j_call: TRBJ1-5; cdr3_nt: TGTGCCAGCAGCTCCGATCCGGGGGCGCTTGGAAGGAATCAGCCCCAGCATTTT; cdr3_aa: CASSSDPGALGRNQPQHF
v_call: TRBV5-1; clone_size: .; d_call: .; j_call: TRBJ1-5; cdr3_nt: TGCGCCAGCAGCTTGGCCCCTAGATCAGCGGCCCAGCATTTT; cdr3_aa: CASSLAPRSAAQHF
v_call: TRBV28; clone_size: .; d_call: .; j_call: TRBJ1-1; cdr3_nt: TGTGCCACTAACCCGGGGGGAAAGAAGACTGAAGCTTTCTTT; cdr3_aa: CATNPGGKKTEAFF
v_call: TRBV5-4; clone_size: few; d_call: .; j_call: TRBJ1-1; cdr3_nt: TGTGCCAGCAGCCCTGCGGGTCTCTACACTGAAGCTTTCTTT; cdr3_aa: CASSPAGLYTEAFF
v_call: TRBV28; clone_size: .; d_call: .; j_call: TRBJ1-2; cdr3_nt: TGTGCCAGCACCGCCGGGGGCTATGGCTACACCTTC; cdr3_aa: CASTAGGYGYTF
v_call: TRBV19; clone_size: few; d_call: .; j_call: TRBJ1-5; cdr3_nt: TGTGCCAGTAGTTCCCGACCGGATAGCAATCAGCCCCAGCATTTT; cdr3_aa: CASSSRPDSNQPQHF
v_call: TRBV4-1; clone_size: .; d_call: .; j_call: TRBJ1-1; cdr3_nt: TGCGCCAGCAGCCAAGATAGCAGGGAAAGTGAATTCTTT; cdr3_aa: CASSQDSRESEFF
v_call: TRBV12-3/TRBV12-4; clone_size: many; d_call: .; j_call: TRBJ1-2; cdr3_nt: TGTGCCAGCAGTTTTGGGGGGGCGGGATATGGCTACACCTTC; cdr3_aa: CASSFGGAGYGYTF
v_call: TRBV6-2/TRBV6-3; clone_size: many; d_call: .; j_call: TRBJ2-2; cdr3_nt: TGTGCCAGCAGTTTAGCCCCCGGGGAGCTGTTTTTT; cdr3_aa: CASSLAPGELFF
v_call: TRBV5-5; clone_size: .; d_call: .; j_call: TRBJ2-4; cdr3_nt: TGTGCCAGCAGCCGGGACACCCTAGCCAAAAACATTCAGTACTTC; cdr3_aa: CASSRDTLAKNIQYF
v_call: TRBV6-1; clone_size: many; d_call: .; j_call: TRBJ1-2; cdr3_nt: TGTGCCCTCTCTGACGGAGGCTACACCTTC; cdr3_aa: CALSDGGYTF
v_call: TRBV12-5; clone_size: few; d_call: .; j_call: TRBJ2-2; cdr3_nt: TGTGCTAGTGGTTTGGAATATAATAGTGGCGGGGAGCTGTTTTTT; cdr3_aa: CASGLEYNSGGELFF
v_call: TRBV12-3/TRBV12-4; clone_size: .; d_call: .; j_call: TRBJ2-7; cdr3_nt: TGTGCCAGCAGCCCACAGGGAAGGGGTGGGGAGCAGTACTTC; cdr3_aa: CASSPQGRGGEQYF
v_call: TRBV12-3/TRBV12-4; clone_size: .; d_call: TRBD1; j_call: TRBJ2-1; cdr3_nt: TGTGCCAGCAGTATTGGGGATGACAGGGGGCGGCAGTTCTTC; cdr3_aa: CASSIGDDRGRQFF
v_call: TRBV3-1; clone_size: many; d_call: .; j_call: TRBJ1-6; cdr3_nt: TGTGCCAGCAGGCCAACAGGGCTCGTAACCTCACCCCTCCACTTT; cdr3_aa: CASRPTGLVTSPLHF
v_call: TRBV3-1; clone_size: .; d_call: .; j_call: TRBJ2-1; cdr3_nt: TGTGCCAGCAGCCCAGCATGGGGGGAGCAGTTCTTC; cdr3_aa: CASSPAWGEQFF
v_call: TRBV18; clone_size: .; d_call: .; j_call: TRBJ2-2; cdr3_nt: TGTGCCAGCTCACCATCAGGTCTCACCGGGGAGCTGTTTTTT; cdr3_aa: CASSPSGLTGELFF
v_call: TRBV6-1; clone_size: few; d_call: .; j_call: TRBJ1-1; cdr3_nt: TGTGCCAGCAGTGAAGGCCCGGGGATCGGGCAAGCTTTCTTT; cdr3_aa: CASSEGPGIGQAFF
v_call: TRBV15; clone_size: .; d_call: .; j_call: TRBJ2-6; cdr3_nt: TGTGCCACCAGCAGAGTAAAAAAGGTGAATGGGGCCAACGTCCTGACTTTC; cdr3_aa: CATSRVKKVNGANVLTF
v_call: TRBV5-1; clone_size: many; d_call: TRBD1; j_call: TRBJ1-1; cdr3_nt: TGCGCCAGCAGCCCGGACAGGCCTAACACTGAAGCTTTCTTT; cdr3_aa: CASSPDRPNTEAFF
v_call: TRBV12-3/TRBV12-4; clone_size: .; d_call: .; j_call: TRBJ1-1; cdr3_nt: TGTGCCACCTCCGGGACGGCGAACACTGAAGCTTTCTTT; cdr3_aa: CATSGTANTEAFF
v_call: TRBV4-1; clone_size: many; d_call: .; j_call: TRBJ2-1; cdr3_nt: TGCGCCAGCAAGCCAGGGCTGGGGTTCTCCTACAATGAGCAGTTCTTC; cdr3_aa: CASKPGLGFSYNEQFF
v_call: TRBV12-3/TRBV12-4; clone_size: many; d_call: TRBD2; j_call: TRBJ2-7; cdr3_nt: TGTGCCAGCAGGGAGCGGGGGAGATCCGAGCAGTACTTC; cdr3_aa: CASRERGRSEQYF
v_call: TRBV6-5; clone_size: .; d_call: .; j_call: TRBJ1-4; cdr3_nt: TGTGCCAGCAGAGCCACAGGGAATAATGAAAAACTGTTTTTT; cdr3_aa: CASRATGNNEKLFF
v_call: TRBV5-1; clone_size: .; d_call: .; j_call: TRBJ2-5; cdr3_nt: TGCGCCAGCAGCTTGGCCGGGGTAGCTGGGGAGACCCAGTACTTC; cdr3_aa: CASSLAGVAGETQYF